This T cell receptor (beta chain) was documented in a study of response to subunit inactivated influenza vaccine. Study-wide points: Researchers suggested that each seasonal influenza vaccination recruits few new T cells.

TCRdb passed the RT-PCR reads through MiXCR, listing each CDR3 protein once. The sample records about 500,000 distinct CDR3 sequences, 13% being singletons. This CDR3 comprises 13 residues. Losses at the gene ends were 6 bases for V and 4 bases for J; bases not matched to a gene: 4. As regards this clonotype: Its cognate antigen is unknown.

The sequence was obtained from a man aged 50 or older who received an inactivated influenza vaccine. The material sequenced was PBMCs from blood, taken about 40 days after vaccination. The rearrangement uses TRBV12-3 or TRBV12-4 and TRBJ1-2, with TRBD1 identical over 8 bases. The CDR3 loop is CASSPTGAYGYTF. The CDR3 DNA follows: TGTGCCAGCAGCCCGACAGGGGCCTATGGCTACACCTTC.